These 19 T cell receptor beta chains were all obtained from the same sample, sequenced in a study of T-cell reconstitution after alpha-beta-depleted transplantation in children. This sample's TCRbeta library carried unique molecular identifier barcodes. TCRdb analysed the PCR reads with MiXCR anew, one entry per CDR3 protein. The repertoire holds some 500,000 distinct CDR3 sequences, with approximately 20% as singletons. Sample: PBMCs from the stem cell graft donor, taken from the stem cell graft. The receptors were sampled from a human donor who donated a stem cell graft to a child with acute lymphoblastic leukemia.

The sample holds a few counts of this clonotype. The chain carries TRBV20-1 and TRBJ1-1; TRBD1 is a possible D gene (5 bases). There are 16 residues in the CDR3. Trimming shortened V by 0 bases and J by 4 bases, and 18 bases separated the two germline ends. In germline, CDR1 is DFQATT, CDR2 SNEGSKA (reference sequence). This CDR3 reads CSARDGRGGKSTEAFF. The DNA of the CDR3 is TGCAGTGCTAGAGATGGGAGGGGCGGGAAGAGCACTGAAGCTTTCTTT.

The chain links TRBV27 to TRBJ2-7; D is unclear. V was trimmed by 2 bases and J by 0 bases, leaving 11 bases between them. Germline V gene sequence: CDR1 MNHEY, CDR2 SMNVEV (reference sequence). The CDR3 contains 15 residues. The CDR3 protein is CASSLGGLSSYEQYF. In DNA form, the CDR3 reads TGTGCCAGCAGTTTAGGCGGCCTGAGCTCCTACGAGCAGTACTTC.

The chain is built from TRBV5-1 and TRBJ2-1; 8 positions agree with TRBD2. Per the germline V gene, CDR1 is SGHRS and CDR2 is YFSETQ. This CDR3 is 15 amino acids long. V lost 5 bases to trimming and J lost 6 bases; unmatched junction nucleotides: 10. The CDR3 DNA follows: TGCGCCAGCAGTCGTACGGGAGGGCCCTCCAATGAGCAGTTCTTC. Its protein is CASSRTGGPSNEQFF.

DNA of the CDR3: TGCGCCAGCAGCCAGGTTCCGGGACAGGGCAATTCACCCCTCCACTTT. It yields the protein CASSQVPGQGNSPLHF. J is TRBJ1-6 and V is TRBV4-1; 9 bases fit TRBD1. This CDR3 region has 16 residues. In germline, CDR1 is MGHRA, CDR2 YSYEKL. The ends lost 3 bases at V and 7 bases at J; junction bases unmatched: 7.

The J gene is TRBJ2-5, the V gene TRBV4-1; D call uncertain. CDR3 length: 13 residues. Between the trimmed V and J ends, which lost 4 bases and 4 bases, there was a span of 10 bases. Looked up from germline, CDR1 is MGHRA and CDR2 is YSYEKL. The CDR3 coding sequence is TGCGCCAGCAGCCGGACCTTAGGAGAGACCCAGTACTTC. It yields the protein CASSRTLGETQYF.

This clonotype was counted only a few times. The chain couples TRBV4-1 to TRBJ2-7; the match to TRBD2 covers 7 bases. The germline CDR1 and CDR2 sequences are MGHRA and YSYEKL. The CDR3 totals 17 residues. Germline trimming cut 4 bases from V and 0 bases from J; bases unmatched to any gene: 12. As DNA, the CDR3 is TGCGCCAGCAGCCCTACAGCCGGAGCGGGGCCCTCCTACGAGCAGTACTTC. Its translation: CASSPTAGAGPSYEQYF.

The chain joins TRBV29-1 to TRBJ1-3; 10 nucleotides align to TRBD1. Losses at the gene ends were 6 bases for V and 3 bases for J; bases not matched to a gene: 11. The CDR3 runs 16 residues. CDR1 and CDR2 (germline): SQVTM, ANQGSEA. CDR3 loop: CSVAPWDRGGGNTIYF. DNA for the CDR3: TGCAGCGTAGCCCCTTGGGACAGGGGAGGTGGAAACACCATATATTTT.

This clonotype was picked up a small number of times. This chain connects TRBV12-3 or TRBV12-4 to TRBJ2-7, with 8 nucleotides matching TRBD2. After removal of 6 bases from V and 3 bases from J, the junction contained 7 bases not matched to a gene. There are 14 residues in the CDR3. The CDR3 nucleotides read TGTGCCAGCAGCTCCACGGGACTAGGCTACGAGCAGTACTTC. Protein: CASSSTGLGYEQYF.

This clonotype was seen only a few times. J is TRBJ2-1 and V is TRBV9; D might be TRBD1 (6 bases). This CDR3 contains 16 residues. CDR1 SGDLS and CDR2 YYNGEE come from the germline V gene. V dropped 0 bases and J dropped 2 bases, with 12 bases sitting between them. CDR3 sequence (DNA): TGTGCCAGCAGCGTAGAAAGCAGGGGCCCCTACAATGAGCAGTTCTTC. Translating it yields CASSVESRGPYNEQFF.

In its sample, this clonotype was seen a few times. The CDR3 bases are TGTGCCAGCAGTTACGGGGCGGACACCGGGGAGCTGTTTTTT. Amino acid sequence: CASSYGADTGELFF. This rearrangement joins TRBV6-5 to TRBJ2-2; tentatively, D is TRBD1 (5 bases). The length of the CDR3 is 14 residues. V lost 2 bases to trimming and J lost 3 bases, with 7 bases between them. Per germline, CDR1 MNHEY and CDR2 SVGAGI.

The rearrangement uses TRBV10-1 and TRBJ2-5, with D uncertain. This CDR3 contains 13 residues. Trimming cost V 2 bases and J 0 bases, with 4 bases left between them. Germline V lookup: CDR1 WNHNN, CDR2 SYGVQD (reference sequence). CDR3 loop: CASSEGYQETQYF. The CDR3 nucleotides are TGCGCCAGCAGTGAGGGGTACCAAGAGACCCAGTACTTC.

Regarding this clonotype: The junction shows a germline mismatch at one end, possibly a read error. This chain uses TRBV27 with TRBJ1-5, with a weak D call TRBD1 (5 bases). The CDR3 length is 13 residues. CDR1 and CDR2 from the germline V gene are MNHEY and SMNVEV (reference sequence). CDR3 loop: CAGSFRANQPQHF. CDR3 bases: TGTGCCGGCAGTTTCAGGGCGAATCAGCCCCAGCATTTT.

The chain couples TRBV7-2 to TRBJ1-5; D is uncertain. Trimming pared 1 base from V and 3 bases from J, leaving 10 bases between. This CDR3 is built from 15 residues. Germline-derived CDR1 and CDR2 are SGHTA and FQGNSA. DNA of the CDR3: TGTGCCAGCAGCTTAGTAGGGCAACCCAATCAGCCCCAGCATTTT. It codes for CASSLVGQPNQPQHF.

This clonotype was seen a few times. The rearrangement joins TRBV6-2 or TRBV6-3 to TRBJ1-2, with D hard to call. Germline CDR1 and CDR2: MNHEY and SVGEGT. V was shortened by 2 bases and J by 0 bases, with 10 bases between the two germline ends. The CDR3 totals 15 residues. Here the CDR3 DNA reads TGTGCCAGCAGTTACCTTGGCAGAGCTAACTATGGCTACACCTTC. This translates into CASSYLGRANYGYTF.

This clonotype was seen more than once but under ten times. V is TRBV20-1 and J is TRBJ2-3; TRBD2 agrees at 12 bases. CDR3 size: 14 residues. Per the germline V gene, CDR1 is DFQATT and CDR2 is SNEGSKA (reference sequence). Trimming cost V 6 bases and J 3 bases; bases outside gene matches: 4. CDR3 residues: CSATSGSWTDTQYF. The DNA for the CDR3 is TGCAGTGCGACTAGCGGGAGCTGGACAGATACGCAGTATTTT.

This chain joins TRBV29-1 and TRBJ2-2; D is unresolved. The germline V and J ends were trimmed by 4 bases and 3 bases, with 6 bases remaining between them. The V gene's germline CDR1 is SQVTM and CDR2 ANQGSEA. The CDR3 loop spans 12 amino acids. The CDR3 coding sequence is TGCAGCGTTGTACCGGACACCGGGGAGCTGTTTTTT. It translates to CSVVPDTGELFF.

In this sample, this clonotype turned up many times. V and J are TRBV18 and TRBJ2-7; D gene unclear. Per germline, CDR1 KGHSH and CDR2 LQKENI. CDR3 length equals 17 residues. Trimming removed 2 bases from V and 0 bases from J, with 17 bases in between. The CDR3 coding sequence is TGTGCCAGCTCACCAAGGCAGACTTCCCAAAGCTCCTACGAGCAGTACTTC. This codes for CASSPRQTSQSSYEQYF.

This clonotype appeared a few times. This sequence joins TRBV7-3 and TRBJ2-1; 9 bases match TRBD2. CDR1 is SGHTA, CDR2 FQGTGA, per germline. V lost 5 bases and J lost 4; bases outside the gene matches: 6. There are 15 residues in the CDR3. CDR3 protein: CASSPGTSLYNEQFF. For the CDR3, the DNA is TGTGCCAGCAGCCCCGGGACTAGCTTGTACAATGAGCAGTTCTTC. The whole variable domain, remainder taken from reference TRBV7-3 and TRBJ2-1, is GAGVSQTPSNKVTEKGKYVELRCDPISGHTALYWYRQSLGQGPEFLIYFQGTGAADDSGLPNDRFFAVRPEGSVSTLKIQRTERGDSAVYLCASSPGTSLYNEQFFGPGTRLTVL.

The CDR3 sequence is CAITPWGSGKGEQFF. CDR3 bases: TGTGCCATTACACCCTGGGGTAGCGGGAAGGGTGAGCAGTTCTTC. The chain recombines TRBV6-1 with TRBJ2-1; 8 nucleotides agree with TRBD2. This CDR3 comprises 15 residues. V shed 10 bases, J shed 9 bases, and the junction held 17 bases outside the gene matches. Germline V CDR1 and CDR2: MNHNS, SASEGT.